The 26 T cell receptor beta chains below were found in one sample sequenced in a study of T cell changes during pregnancy in multiple sclerosis. Assay: immunoSEQ multiplex PCR; the TCRdb copy retains only in-frame clones and omits some. Of around 17,000 clones in the sample, approximately 95% are singletons; the top ten hold 0.8% to 1%. The specimen was peripheral blood, collected in the third trimester of pregnancy. Source of these receptors: a female donor with multiple sclerosis, enrolled in a pregnancy study.

The chain employs TRBV7-8 and TRBJ2-2; D gene unclear. V was clipped by 0 bases and J by 7 bases, with 15 bases between them. Germline V gives CDR1 SGHVS, CDR2 FQNEAQ. This CDR3 is built from 16 residues. In DNA form, the CDR3 reads TGTGCCAGCAGCTTAGCTAACCGCGAGACTCTCGGGGAGCTGTTTTTT. Protein: CASSLANRETLGELFF.

The chain joins TRBV9 to TRBJ2-6, with D possibly TRBD1 on 5 matching bases. In germline, CDR1 is SGDLS, CDR2 YYNGEE. Trimming removed 0 bases at V and 0 bases at J, with 10 bases between. The CDR3 is 17 amino acids. CDR3 nucleotides: TGTGCCAGCAGCGTAGGACAGACCCCCTCTGGGGCCAACGTCCTGACTTTC. Amino acid sequence: CASSVGQTPSGANVLTF.

This clone was detected once. The chain carries TRBV10-3 and TRBJ1-6; D may be TRBD1 (5 bases). The CDR3 has 14 amino acids. From germline, CDR1 is ENHRY and CDR2 SYGVKD. V was trimmed by 0 bases and J by 5 bases, leaving 5 bases between them. In DNA, the CDR3 is TGTGCCATCAGTGAGTCAGGGGATAATTCACCCCTCCACTTT. Translated: CAISESGDNSPLHF.

CDR3 sequence (DNA): TGTGCCAGCAGCCAGGTAGCGGGGGGTGGCACAGATACGCAGTATTTT. It specifies CASSQVAGGGTDTQYF. The rearrangement uses TRBV4-2 and TRBJ2-3, with 10 positions matching TRBD2. The germline V gene encodes CDR1 LGHNA and CDR2 YNFKEQ. This CDR3 spans 16 amino acids. The V segment lost 3 bases and the J segment 1 base; nucleotides outside the gene matches: 4.

As DNA, the CDR3 is TGTGCCAGTAGTATAGGAGGAACGCGGTGGAATGAGCAGTTCTTC. Translated, it gives CASSIGGTRWNEQFF. This chain connects TRBV19 to TRBJ2-1; D unclear. The CDR3 has 15 amino acids. Germline assignment: CDR1 LNHDA and CDR2 SQIVND (reference sequence). V was clipped by 1 base and J by 7 bases, with 14 bases between them. Full variable domain (remainder filled in from reference TRBV19 and TRBJ2-1): DGGITQSPKYLFRKEGQNVTLSCEQNLNHDAMYWYRQDPGQGLRLIYYSQIVNDFQKGDIAEGYSVSREKKESFPLTVTSAQKNPTAFYLCASSIGGTRWNEQFFGPGTRLTVL.

The J gene is TRBJ2-7, the V gene TRBV19; 8 nucleotides match TRBD2. CDR1 is LNHDA, CDR2 SQIVND, per germline (reference sequence). The CDR3 spans 12 residues. After removal of 3 bases from V and 6 bases from J, the junction contained 1 base not matched to a gene. Here the CDR3 DNA reads TGTGCCAGTAGTATGGGACTAGGCGAGCAGTACTTC. It specifies CASSMGLGEQYF.

The V gene is TRBV7-2, the J gene TRBJ2-1; 9 nucleotides agree with TRBD2. The J segment lost 9 bases and the V segment lost 1 base, leaving 7 bases of the junction unmatched. Germline CDR1 reads SGHTA; CDR2 reads FQGNSA. The CDR3 is made up of 15 amino acids. The CDR3 loop is CASSLGLAGLSEQFF. The CDR3 DNA follows: TGTGCCAGCAGCTTAGGCCTAGCGGGACTGAGTGAGCAGTTCTTC. Full variable domain (outside the CDR3, taken from reference TRBV7-2 and TRBJ2-1): GAGVSQSPSNKVTEKGKDVELRCDPISGHTALYWYRQSLGQGLEFLIYFQGNSAPDKSGLPSDRFSAERTGGSVSTLTIQRTQQEDSAVYLCASSLGLAGLSEQFFGPGTRLTVL.

The gene calls are TRBV11-2 and TRBJ2-1, with D possibly TRBD2 on 6 matching bases. The CDR3 totals 15 residues. V lost 1 base, J lost 4 bases, and 11 bases lay in between. Germline values: CDR1 SGHAT, CDR2 FQNNGV. CDR3 DNA sequence: TGTGCCAGCAGCTTAGGGGGGGAATGGTACAATGAGCAGTTCTTC. It yields the protein CASSLGGEWYNEQFF.

The V call is TRBV6-6, the J call TRBJ2-1; 7 positions agree with TRBD1. The junction had 2 bases not matched to a gene; V was cut back by 2 bases and J by 1 base. Germline V CDR1 and CDR2: MNHNY, SVGAGI (reference sequence). CDR3 size: 15 residues. This CDR3 reads CASSYPRGSYNEQFF. In nucleotides, the CDR3 is TGTGCCAGCAGTTACCCCAGGGGGTCCTACAATGAGCAGTTCTTC.

CDR3 nucleotides: TGTGCCAGCAGTCGAGATAGCAATCAGCCCCAGCATTTT. This sequence encodes CASSRDSNQPQHF. The chain couples TRBV2 to TRBJ1-5; D is unclear. The germline V gene encodes CDR1 SNHLY and CDR2 FYNNEI. Between the trimmed V and J ends, which lost 5 bases and 0 bases, there was a span of 5 bases. The CDR3 totals 13 residues.

This chain uses TRBV7-3 with TRBJ2-2, with D perhaps matching TRBD2 (5 bases). Between the trimmed V and J ends, which lost 6 bases and 7 bases, there was a span of 15 bases. Germline values: CDR1 SGHTA, CDR2 FQGTGA. The length of the CDR3 is 14 residues. CDR3 in DNA: TGTGCCAGCAGTCCAGAGCCCGCGGGCGGGGAGCTGTTTTTT. Translated: CASSPEPAGGELFF.

DNA of the CDR3: TGTGCCAGTAGTGGATCGACAGGGAACACCGGGGAGCTGTTTTTT. It translates to CASSGSTGNTGELFF. The rearrangement joins TRBV19 to TRBJ2-2; D is possibly TRBD1 (6 bases). Trimming took 5 bases from V and 1 from J, leaving 11 bases between them. Germline CDR1 is LNHDA and CDR2 is SQIVND (reference sequence). This CDR3 is 15 amino acids long.

J is TRBJ2-1 and V is TRBV5-1, with a tentative D call TRBD2 (5 bases). V was clipped by 4 bases and J by 5 bases, with 13 bases between them. The CDR3 runs to 14 residues. Germline V gene lookup returns CDR1 SGHRS and CDR2 YFSETQ. CDR3 nucleotides: TGCGCCAGCAGCAAAGCGGTAAAAGACAATGAGCAGTTCTTC. The encoded protein is CASSKAVKDNEQFF.

The rearrangement joins TRBV19 to TRBJ2-3; possibly TRBD2 for D (6 bases). Trimming cost V 6 bases and J 2 bases, with 15 bases left between them. Germline assignment: CDR1 LNHDA and CDR2 SQIVND (reference sequence). This CDR3 comprises 15 residues. This CDR3 reads CASRDSGLSTDTQYF. CDR3 sequence (DNA): TGTGCCAGTAGAGATTCGGGACTCTCCACAGATACGCAGTATTTT.

The chain uses TRBV7-8 and TRBJ1-2; D is uncertain. Per the germline V gene, CDR1 is SGHVS and CDR2 is FQNEAQ. The V end lost 5 bases, the J end lost 8 bases, and 12 bases lay between the germline ends. CDR3 length: 12 amino acids. CDR3 in amino acids: CASSTPPGGYTF. The DNA for the CDR3 is TGTGCCAGCAGCACCCCCCCGGGGGGCTACACCTTC.

The chain is built from TRBV6-5 and TRBJ1-5; 9 nucleotides align to TRBD1. V shed 5 bases and J 1 base; nucleotides not matched to a gene: 3. The CDR3 is made up of 15 amino acids. Germline CDR1 is MNHEY and CDR2 is SVGAGI. DNA of the CDR3: TGTGCCAGCAGTGCGGACAGGGGAAGCAATCAGCCCCAGCATTTT. It encodes CASSADRGSNQPQHF.

This rearrangement joins TRBV7-2 to TRBJ2-7; D is ambiguous. Trimming stripped 0 bases from V and 1 base from J, with 10 bases between. The CDR3 covers 15 residues. Looked up from germline, CDR1 is SGHTA and CDR2 is FQGNSA. The CDR3 reads CASSLAPSLSYEQYF. DNA for the CDR3: TGTGCCAGCAGCTTAGCCCCTAGTCTATCCTACGAGCAGTACTTC.

The gene calls are TRBV18 and TRBJ2-3, with a weak D call TRBD1 (6 bases). V lost 3 bases, J lost 2 bases, and 15 bases lay in between. Germline CDR1 reads KGHSH; CDR2 reads LQKENI. CDR3 length: 16 amino acids. The CDR3 here is CASSPGTKIPTDTQYF. The CDR3 DNA is TGTGCCAGCTCACCCGGGACAAAAATACCCACAGATACGCAGTATTTT.

The J gene is TRBJ2-1, the V gene TRBV9, with a possible D match to TRBD1 (5 bases). The CDR3 loop spans 11 amino acids. Germline loops: CDR1 SGDLS, CDR2 YYNGEE. Deletions cut 4 bases from V and 10 bases from J, with 9 bases between. CDR3 sequence (DNA): TGTGCCAGCAGCCCTGACAGAGAGCAGTTCTTC. Encoded protein: CASSPDREQFF.

The chain joins TRBV5-1 to TRBJ2-5; possibly TRBD1 for D (5 bases). Germline CDR1 is SGHRS and CDR2 is YFSETQ. This CDR3 region has 14 residues. Deletions cut 0 bases from V and 4 bases from J, with 10 bases between. The DNA for the CDR3 is TGCGCCAGCAGCTTGGAGGGGCGTGGAGAGACCCAGTACTTC. This encodes CASSLEGRGETQYF. The full variable domain, rest sourced from reference TRBV5-1 and TRBJ2-5, is KAGVTQTPRYLIKTRGQQVTLSCSPISGHRSVSWYQQTPGQGLQFLFEYFSETQRNKGNFPGRFSGRQFSNSRSEMNVSTLELGDSALYLCASSLEGRGETQYFGPGTRLLVL.

The chain carries TRBV10-3 and TRBJ2-7, with D perhaps matching TRBD1 (6 bases). Germline CDR1 is ENHRY and CDR2 is SYGVKD. The ends were cut back, 2 bases at V and 0 bases at J, with 11 bases in the middle. This CDR3 contains 15 residues. CDR3 loop: CAISETGQSSYEQYF. The CDR3 nucleotides read TGTGCCATCAGTGAGACAGGGCAGAGCTCCTACGAGCAGTACTTC.

The V and J genes are TRBV27 and TRBJ2-3, with 8 bases that match TRBD1. CDR1 and CDR2 (germline): MNHEY, SMNVEV (reference sequence). V was clipped by 3 bases and J by 4 bases; unmatched bases: 12. The CDR3 totals 17 residues. CDR3 amino acids: CASSFRETGVGSDTQYF. The CDR3 coding sequence is TGTGCCAGCAGTTTTAGGGAGACAGGGGTGGGGTCAGATACGCAGTATTTT.

The gene calls are TRBV5-4 and TRBJ2-7; tentative D call: TRBD1 (5 bases). The V end was cut by 0 bases, the J end by 0 bases, with 7 bases between. Germline V CDR1 and CDR2: SGHNT, YYREEE (reference sequence). The CDR3 length is 14 residues. The CDR3 reads CASSLGQTSYEQYF. CDR3 in DNA: TGTGCCAGCAGCTTGGGACAGACCTCCTACGAGCAGTACTTC. The whole variable domain, filled in from reference TRBV5-4 and TRBJ2-7, reads ETGVTQSPTHLIKTRGQQVTLRCSSQSGHNTVSWYQQALGQGPQFIFQYYREEENGRGNFPPRFSGLQFPNYSSELNVNALELDDSALYLCASSLGQTSYEQYFGPGTRLTVT.

The chain couples TRBV19 to TRBJ2-1, with D perhaps TRBD2 (5 bases). The CDR3 extends over 17 amino acids. Trimming stripped 3 bases from V and 0 bases from J, with 15 bases between. CDR1 is LNHDA and CDR2 is SQIVND in the germline V gene (reference sequence). The CDR3 loop reads CASSIFQRSFSYNEQFF. In DNA form, the CDR3 reads TGTGCCAGTAGTATTTTTCAGCGGAGCTTCTCCTACAATGAGCAGTTCTTC.

The V call is TRBV9, the J call TRBJ2-1, with 9 bases fitting TRBD1. Losses at the gene ends were 7 bases for V and 11 bases for J; bases not matched to a gene: 10. The CDR3 sequence is 13 residues long. The germline gives CDR1 SGDLS, CDR2 YYNGEE. The CDR3 spells CASDSGTGNQQFF. For the CDR3, the DNA is TGTGCCAGCGATTCGGGGACAGGGAATCAGCAGTTCTTC.

The chain employs TRBV7-2 and TRBJ1-5, with D possibly matching TRBD1 (5 bases). V was trimmed by 3 bases and J by 6 bases, leaving 15 bases between them. CDR1 is SGHTA and CDR2 is FQGNSA in the germline V gene. CDR3 length: 15 amino acids. For the CDR3, the DNA is TGTGCCAGCAGCTTTCTTTCGGGGGGGAGTCAGCCCCAGCATTTT. Translation: CASSFLSGGSQPQHF.